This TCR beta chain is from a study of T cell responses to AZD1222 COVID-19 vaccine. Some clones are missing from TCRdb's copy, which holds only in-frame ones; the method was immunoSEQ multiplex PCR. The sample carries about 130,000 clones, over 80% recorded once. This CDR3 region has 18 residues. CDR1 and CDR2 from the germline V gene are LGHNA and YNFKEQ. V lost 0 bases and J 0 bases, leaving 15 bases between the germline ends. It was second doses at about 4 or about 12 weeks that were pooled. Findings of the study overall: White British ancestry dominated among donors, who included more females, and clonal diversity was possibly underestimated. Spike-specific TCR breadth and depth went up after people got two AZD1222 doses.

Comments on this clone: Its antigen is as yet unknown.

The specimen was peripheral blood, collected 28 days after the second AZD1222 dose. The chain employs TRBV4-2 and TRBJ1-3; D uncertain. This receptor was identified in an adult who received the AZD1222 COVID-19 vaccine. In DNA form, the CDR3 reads TGTGCCAGCAGCCAAGATCGGTATAGGCTCGACTCTGGAAACACCATATATTTT. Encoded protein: CASSQDRYRLDSGNTIYF.